This T cell receptor beta chain is drawn from a study of blood T cell repertoires in COVID-19. For the study at large: PBMCs, B-cell-depleted T cells, or T cells were the source of the cDNA or gDNA that made up the material.

This CDR3 region has 15 residues. Germline V gene sequence: CDR1 SNHLY, CDR2 FYNNEI. V lost 1 base, J lost 3 bases, and 3 bases stayed unmatched. The method was immunoSEQ multiplex PCR; TCRdb's version includes in-frame clones alone and lacks a portion of them. The table has 30,000 to 40,000 clones, about 91% seen once. This clonotype originated in a human donor in a cohort sampled during active COVID-19. The chain carries TRBV2 and TRBJ1-2; TRBD1 agrees at 9 bases. The sample was peripheral blood. CDR3 in amino acids: CASSEDRGLYYGYTF. CDR3 coding DNA: TGTGCCAGCAGTGAAGACAGGGGGCTCTACTATGGCTACACCTTC.